This record covers a single T cell receptor beta chain. The sample originates from a study of shared clonotypes between healthy human individuals. Deletions cut 3 bases from V and 2 bases from J, with 12 bases between. The CDR3 is made up of 14 amino acids. Per germline, CDR1 SGDLS and CDR2 YYNGEE. Some clones are missing from TCRdb's copy, which holds only in-frame ones; the method was immunoSEQ multiplex PCR. The data contain 2 million to 2.5 million clones, about 94% of them singletons. The rearrangement joins TRBV9 to TRBJ2-7, with D unresolved. The TCR originated in a man between 18 and 29 years old in good health. Material for sequencing was naive CD4+ T cells sorted from blood. Subset: CD45RA+ positively selected. In DNA form, the CDR3 reads TGTGCCAGCAGCGCTCGACCATCACCCTACGAGCAGTACTTC. Protein: CASSARPSPYEQYF. Together with reference TRBV9 and TRBJ2-7, the CDR3 gives the full variable domain: DSGVTQTPKHLITATGQRVTLRCSPRSGDLSVYWYQQSLDQGLQFLIQYYNGEERAKGNILERFSAQQFPDLHSELNLSSLELGDSALYFCASSARPSPYEQYFGPGTRLTVT.